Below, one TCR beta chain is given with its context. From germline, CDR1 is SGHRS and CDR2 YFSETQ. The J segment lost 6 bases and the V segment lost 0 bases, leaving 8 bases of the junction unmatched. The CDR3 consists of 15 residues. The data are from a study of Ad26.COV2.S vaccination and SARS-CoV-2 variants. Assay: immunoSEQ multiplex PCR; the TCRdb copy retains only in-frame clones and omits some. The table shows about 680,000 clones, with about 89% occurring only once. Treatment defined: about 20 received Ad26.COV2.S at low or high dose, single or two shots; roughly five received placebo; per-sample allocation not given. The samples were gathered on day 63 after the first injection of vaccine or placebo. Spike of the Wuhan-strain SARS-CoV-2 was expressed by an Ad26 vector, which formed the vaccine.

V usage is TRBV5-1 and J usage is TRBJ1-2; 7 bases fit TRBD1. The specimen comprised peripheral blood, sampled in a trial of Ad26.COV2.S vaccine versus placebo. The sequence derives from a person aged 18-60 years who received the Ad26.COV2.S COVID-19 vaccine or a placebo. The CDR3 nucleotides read TGCGCCAGCAGCTTGGCCTTAGGACAGGTGGATGGCTACACCTTC. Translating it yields CASSLALGQVDGYTF.